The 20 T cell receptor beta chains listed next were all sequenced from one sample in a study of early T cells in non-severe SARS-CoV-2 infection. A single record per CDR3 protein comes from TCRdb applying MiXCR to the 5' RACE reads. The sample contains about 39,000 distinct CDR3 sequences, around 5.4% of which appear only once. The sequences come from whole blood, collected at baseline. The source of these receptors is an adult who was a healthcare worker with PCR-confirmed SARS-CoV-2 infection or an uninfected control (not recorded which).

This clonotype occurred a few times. The CDR3 sequence is CASSLTSGTQYF. DNA of the CDR3: TGTGCCAGCAGTCTAACTAGCGGTACGCAGTATTTT. The chain links TRBV28 to TRBJ2-3; 8 bases align to TRBD2. Germline CDR1 MDHEN, CDR2 SYDVKM. The CDR3 spans 12 residues. Trimming cost V 5 bases and J 8 bases; bases outside gene matches: 3.

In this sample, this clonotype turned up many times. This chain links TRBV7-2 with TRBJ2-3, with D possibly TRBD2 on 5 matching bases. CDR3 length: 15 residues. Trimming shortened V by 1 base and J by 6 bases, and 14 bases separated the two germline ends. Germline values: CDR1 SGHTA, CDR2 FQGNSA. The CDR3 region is CASSLGSLASDTQYF. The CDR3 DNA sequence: TGTGCCAGCAGCTTAGGATCGCTAGCCTCGGATACGCAGTATTTT.

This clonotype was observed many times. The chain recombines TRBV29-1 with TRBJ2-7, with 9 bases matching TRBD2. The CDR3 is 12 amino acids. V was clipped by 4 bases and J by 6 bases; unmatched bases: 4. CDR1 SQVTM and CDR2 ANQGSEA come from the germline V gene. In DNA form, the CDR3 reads TGCAGCGTTGGCGGGAGGGGTGGCGAGCAGTACTTC. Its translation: CSVGGRGGEQYF.

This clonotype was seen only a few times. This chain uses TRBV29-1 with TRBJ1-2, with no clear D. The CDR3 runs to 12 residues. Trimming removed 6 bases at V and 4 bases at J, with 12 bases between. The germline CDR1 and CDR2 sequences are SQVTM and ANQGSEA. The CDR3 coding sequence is TGCAGCGTCGAATCGAGCCTCTATGGCTACACCTTC. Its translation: CSVESSLYGYTF.

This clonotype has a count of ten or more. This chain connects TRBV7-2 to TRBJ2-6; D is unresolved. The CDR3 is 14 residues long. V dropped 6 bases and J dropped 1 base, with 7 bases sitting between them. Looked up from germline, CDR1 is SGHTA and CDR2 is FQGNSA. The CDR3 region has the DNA TGTGCCAGCAGTTCCTATTCTGGGGCCAACGTCCTGACTTTC. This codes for CASSSYSGANVLTF. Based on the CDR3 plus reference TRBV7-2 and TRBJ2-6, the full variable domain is GAGVSQSPSNKVTEKGKDVELRCDPISGHTALYWYRQSLGQGLEFLIYFQGNSAPDKSGLPSDRFSAERTGGSVSTLTIQRTQQEDSAVYLCASSSYSGANVLTFGAGSRLTVL.

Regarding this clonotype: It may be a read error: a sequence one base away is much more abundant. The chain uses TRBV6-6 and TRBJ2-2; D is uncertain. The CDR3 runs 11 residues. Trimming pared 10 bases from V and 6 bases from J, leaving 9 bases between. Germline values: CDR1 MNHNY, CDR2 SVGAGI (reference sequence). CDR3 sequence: CANRGPGELFF. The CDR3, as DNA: TGTGCCAACAGAGGTCCCGGGGAGCTGTTTTTT.

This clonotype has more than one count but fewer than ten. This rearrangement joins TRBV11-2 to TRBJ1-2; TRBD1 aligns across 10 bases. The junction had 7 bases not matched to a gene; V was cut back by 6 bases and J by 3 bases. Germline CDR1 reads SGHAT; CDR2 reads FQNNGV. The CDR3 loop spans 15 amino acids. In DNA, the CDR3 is TGTGCCAGCAGTCCAGGGACAGGGGTGGACTATGGCTACACCTTC. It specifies CASSPGTGVDYGYTF.

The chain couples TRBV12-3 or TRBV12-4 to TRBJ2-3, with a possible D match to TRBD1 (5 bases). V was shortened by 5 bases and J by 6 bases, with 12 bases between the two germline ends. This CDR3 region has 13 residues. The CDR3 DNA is TGTGCCAGCAGTATAGGGGTCGGGGATACGCAGTATTTT. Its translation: CASSIGVGDTQYF.

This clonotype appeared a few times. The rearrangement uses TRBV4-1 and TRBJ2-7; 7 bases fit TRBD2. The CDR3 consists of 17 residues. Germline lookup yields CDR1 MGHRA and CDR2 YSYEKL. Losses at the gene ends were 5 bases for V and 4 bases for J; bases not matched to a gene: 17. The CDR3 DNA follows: TGCGCCAGCAGCGTTACCCACACTAGCGCTAAAATGTACGAGCAGTACTTC. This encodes CASSVTHTSAKMYEQYF.

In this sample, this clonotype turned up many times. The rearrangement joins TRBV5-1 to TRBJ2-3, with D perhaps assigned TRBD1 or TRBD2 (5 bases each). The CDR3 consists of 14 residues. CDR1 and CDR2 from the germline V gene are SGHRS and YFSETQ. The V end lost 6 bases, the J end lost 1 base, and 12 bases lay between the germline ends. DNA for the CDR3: TGCGCCAGCACCGGGACCACCCGCACAGATACGCAGTATTTT. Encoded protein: CASTGTTRTDTQYF.

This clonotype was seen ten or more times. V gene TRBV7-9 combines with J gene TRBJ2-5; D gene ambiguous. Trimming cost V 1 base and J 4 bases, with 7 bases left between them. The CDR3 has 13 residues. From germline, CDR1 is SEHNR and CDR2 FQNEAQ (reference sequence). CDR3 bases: TGTGCCAGCAGCTTAGGCATCGGAGAGACCCAGTACTTC. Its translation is CASSLGIGETQYF.

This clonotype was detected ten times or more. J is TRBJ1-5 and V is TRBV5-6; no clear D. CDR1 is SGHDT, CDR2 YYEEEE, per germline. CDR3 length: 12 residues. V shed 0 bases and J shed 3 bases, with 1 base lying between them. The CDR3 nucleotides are TGTGCCAGCAGCTTGGTCAATCAGCCCCAGCATTTT. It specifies CASSLVNQPQHF.

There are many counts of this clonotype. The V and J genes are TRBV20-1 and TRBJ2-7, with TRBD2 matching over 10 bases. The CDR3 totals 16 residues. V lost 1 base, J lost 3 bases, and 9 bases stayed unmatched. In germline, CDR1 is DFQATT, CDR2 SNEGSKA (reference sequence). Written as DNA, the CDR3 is TGCAGTGCTAGAGGTCTAACTAGCGGGGATTACTACGAGCAGTACTTC. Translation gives CSARGLTSGDYYEQYF.

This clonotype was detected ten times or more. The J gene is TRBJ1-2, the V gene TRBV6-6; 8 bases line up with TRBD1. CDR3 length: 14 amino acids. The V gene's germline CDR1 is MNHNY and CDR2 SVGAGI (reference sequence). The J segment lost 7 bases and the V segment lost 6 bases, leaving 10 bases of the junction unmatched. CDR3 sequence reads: CASRTGASLLGYTF. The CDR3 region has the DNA TGTGCCAGCAGGACAGGGGCGTCGCTTCTTGGCTACACCTTC.

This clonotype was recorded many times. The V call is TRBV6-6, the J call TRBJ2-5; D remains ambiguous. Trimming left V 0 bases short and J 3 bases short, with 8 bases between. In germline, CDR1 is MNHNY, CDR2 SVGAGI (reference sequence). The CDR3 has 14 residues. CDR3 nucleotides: TGTGCCAGCAGTTACTCCACGCTCAAAGAGACCCAGTACTTC. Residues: CASSYSTLKETQYF.

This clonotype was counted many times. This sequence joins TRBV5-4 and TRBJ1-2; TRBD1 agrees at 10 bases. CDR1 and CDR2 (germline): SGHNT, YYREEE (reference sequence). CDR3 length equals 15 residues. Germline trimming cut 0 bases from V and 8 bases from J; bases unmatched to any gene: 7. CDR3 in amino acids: CASSLGRQGAGGYTF. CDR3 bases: TGTGCCAGCAGCTTGGGCCGACAGGGGGCGGGAGGCTACACCTTC.

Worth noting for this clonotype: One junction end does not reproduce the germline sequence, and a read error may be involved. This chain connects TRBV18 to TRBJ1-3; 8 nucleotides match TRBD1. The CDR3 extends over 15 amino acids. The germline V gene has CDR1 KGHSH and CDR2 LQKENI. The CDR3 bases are TGTGTCAGCTCTACAGGACAGGGAGGTAGAGACACCATATATTTT. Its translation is CVSSTGQGGRDTIYF.

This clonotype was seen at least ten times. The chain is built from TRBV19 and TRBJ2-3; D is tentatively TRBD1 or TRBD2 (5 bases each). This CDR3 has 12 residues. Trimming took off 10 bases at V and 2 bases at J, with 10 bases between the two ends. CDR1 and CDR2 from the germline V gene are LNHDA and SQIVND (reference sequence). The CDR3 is CATEGPTDTQYF. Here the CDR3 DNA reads TGTGCCACCGAGGGGCCCACAGATACGCAGTATTTT.

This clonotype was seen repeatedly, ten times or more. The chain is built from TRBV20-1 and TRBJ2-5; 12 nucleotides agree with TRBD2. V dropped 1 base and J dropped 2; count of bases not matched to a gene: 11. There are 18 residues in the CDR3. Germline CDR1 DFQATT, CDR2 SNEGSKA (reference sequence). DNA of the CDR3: TGCAGTGCTAGAGTCCCCGCCCTAGCGGGGGGGCCACAAGAGACCCAGTACTTC. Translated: CSARVPALAGGPQETQYF.

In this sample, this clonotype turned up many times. CDR3 amino acids: CASSGQYTEAFF. DNA for the CDR3: TGCGCCAGCAGTGGACAGTACACTGAAGCTTTCTTT. The chain is built from TRBV10-1 and TRBJ1-1; D is possibly TRBD1 (5 bases). Germline V gene data show CDR1 as WNHNN and CDR2 as SYGVQD (reference sequence). V dropped 4 bases and J dropped 3 bases, with 6 bases sitting between them. CDR3 length: 12 amino acids.